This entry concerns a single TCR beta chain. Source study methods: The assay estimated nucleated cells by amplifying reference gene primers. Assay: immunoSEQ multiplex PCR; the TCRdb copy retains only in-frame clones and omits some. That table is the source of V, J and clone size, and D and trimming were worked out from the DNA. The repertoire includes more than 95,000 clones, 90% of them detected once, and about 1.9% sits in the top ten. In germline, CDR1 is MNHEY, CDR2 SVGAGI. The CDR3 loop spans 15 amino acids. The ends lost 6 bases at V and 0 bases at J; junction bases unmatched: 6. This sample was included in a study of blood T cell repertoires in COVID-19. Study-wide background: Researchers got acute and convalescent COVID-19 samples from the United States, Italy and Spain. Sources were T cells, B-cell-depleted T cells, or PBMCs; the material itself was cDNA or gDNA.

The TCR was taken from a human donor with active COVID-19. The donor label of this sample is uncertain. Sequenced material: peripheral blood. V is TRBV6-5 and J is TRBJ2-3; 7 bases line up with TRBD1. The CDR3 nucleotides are TGTGCCAGCAGCCAAGACAGGGTGAGCACAGATACGCAGTATTTT. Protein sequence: CASSQDRVSTDTQYF.